Following are 7 T cell receptor beta chains from one sample sequenced in a study of T cell repertoires in cytomegalovirus infection. TCRdb independently ran MiXCR on the reads; one entry per CDR3 protein. There are under 50,000 distinct CDR3 sequences in the sample; 20% occur only once, and about 18% lies in the top ten. These TCRs' antigens remain unknown. Sequenced sample: PBMCs, sequenced either directly or after in vitro stimulation (not recorded which). Receptors originate from a human donor in good health (CMV status not recorded). Some clones in this sample may be carry-over from other donors' samples.

In this sample, this clonotype turned up a few times. This rearrangement joins TRBV6-2 or TRBV6-3 to TRBJ1-1; 8 nucleotides match TRBD1. V was clipped by 0 bases and J by 9 bases; unmatched bases: 18. The CDR3 length is 18 residues. CDR1 and CDR2 (germline): MNHEY, SVGEGT. This chain's CDR3 is CASSYSKNGTGWFGQAFF. The CDR3, as DNA: TGTGCCAGCAGTTACTCGAAGAACGGGACAGGTTGGTTTGGTCAAGCTTTCTTT.

This clonotype was observed many times. The chain recombines TRBV6-2 or TRBV6-3 with TRBJ2-7; 10 nucleotides match TRBD2. The V and J ends lost 2 bases and 4 bases, in that order; junction bases with no gene match: 8. Looked up from germline, CDR1 is MNHEY and CDR2 is SVGEGT. The CDR3 consists of 16 residues. The CDR3 loop is CASSYHGTSAAYEQYF. CDR3 nucleotides: TGTGCCAGCAGTTACCACGGGACTAGCGCTGCGTACGAGCAGTACTTC.

In its sample, this clonotype was seen many times. The genes are TRBV4-2 and TRBJ2-7; D may be TRBD1 or TRBD2 (6 bases each). Trimming stripped 0 bases from V and 7 bases from J, with 31 bases between. The germline gives CDR1 LGHNA, CDR2 YNFKEQ. The CDR3 spans 20 residues. Here the CDR3 reads CASSQDTAAPYPGARREQYF. The CDR3 coding sequence is TGTGCCAGCAGCCAAGATACGGCGGCCCCCTACCCGGGGGCGCGCAGGGAGCAGTACTTC.

This clonotype occurred a few times. This chain joins TRBV20-1 and TRBJ2-2, with D possibly being TRBD2 (6 bases). Germline lookup yields CDR1 DFQATT and CDR2 SNEGSKA (reference sequence). V dropped 3 bases and J dropped 1 base, with 9 bases sitting between them. This CDR3 is 14 amino acids long. Written as DNA, the CDR3 is TGCAGTGCTAGTTCCGGGGGGAACACCGGGGAGCTGTTTTTT. It encodes CSASSGGNTGELFF.

V gene TRBV7-2 combines with J gene TRBJ2-7, with D perhaps matching TRBD1 or TRBD2 (5 bases each). V lost 3 bases and J 6 bases, leaving 9 bases between the germline ends. Germline lookup yields CDR1 SGHTA and CDR2 FQGNSA. The CDR3 is 12 amino acids. The CDR3 reads CASSFLGTEQYF. The CDR3 bases are TGTGCCAGCAGCTTTTTGGGGACCGAGCAGTACTTC.

This clonotype was recorded only once. A read error may be the cause here, since a much bigger clone is one base away. CDR3 DNA: TGTGCCAGCGGCTACCGTTCTCCGGGACTAGCGGGAGGGTTAGAGACCCAGTACTTC. Protein sequence: CASGYRSPGLAGGLETQYF. V usage is TRBV7-2 and J usage is TRBJ2-5; 16 bases agree with TRBD2. Germline lookup yields CDR1 SGHTA and CDR2 FQGNSA. V lost 8 bases and J lost 4; bases outside the gene matches: 16. The CDR3 sequence is 19 residues long.

This chain links TRBV10-3 with TRBJ1-1, with 7 positions matching TRBD1. The V gene's germline CDR1 is ENHRY and CDR2 SYGVKD. The CDR3 runs 13 residues. The V gene end was trimmed by 10 bases and the J gene end by 0 bases; junction bases not matched to a gene: 5. The CDR3 loop is CATWDRVNTEAFF. Here the CDR3 DNA reads TGTGCCACCTGGGACAGAGTGAACACTGAAGCTTTCTTT.